What follows are 9 T cell receptor beta chains derived from one specimen sequenced in a study of immune characterization of retroperitoneal liposarcoma. TCRdb re-called the PCR reads with MiXCR, one entry per CDR3 protein. The table records some 3,100 distinct CDR3 sequences, over 40% of them present only once. The sequenced material came from tumor tissue. The receptors here all came from a male donor with retroperitoneal liposarcoma.

By sample fraction, this clonotype is medium-sized. The chain employs TRBV6-1 and TRBJ2-5; D might be TRBD2 (7 bases). The tail of the sequence fits TRBJ2-7 better, so the J call may be wrong. This CDR3 contains 14 residues. The germline V gene encodes CDR1 MNHNS and CDR2 SASEGT. CDR3 amino acids: CASSLGGGGHEQYF. The CDR3 coding sequence is TGTGCCAGCAGTCTCGGGGGCGGGGGACACGAGCAGTACTTC.

The gene calls are TRBV7-2 and TRBJ2-5, with 9 nucleotides matching TRBD1. In germline, CDR1 is SGHTA, CDR2 FQGNSA. There are 17 residues in the CDR3. J lost 0 bases, V lost 2 bases, and 7 bases had no gene match. The CDR3 reads CASSLWPGQGDQETQYF. In DNA form, the CDR3 reads TGTGCCAGCAGCTTATGGCCGGGACAGGGAGACCAAGAGACCCAGTACTTC.

This clonotype is a singleton in its sample. A much larger clone differs by one base, so this may be a read error. V and J are TRBV6-5 and TRBJ2-1; D might be TRBD2 (7 bases). Per germline, CDR1 MNHEY and CDR2 SVGAGI. The germline V and J ends were trimmed by 7 bases and 13 bases, with 29 bases remaining between them. CDR3 length: 16 residues. This CDR3 reads CASTRVGAGAEETQFF. The CDR3 DNA reads as TGTGCCAGCACTCGAGTGGGGGCGGGAGCGGAGGAGACCCAGTTCTTC.

This clonotype was seen only a few times. The chain uses TRBV6-1 and TRBJ2-5; tentatively, D is TRBD1 (7 bases). The V gene's germline CDR1 is MNHNS and CDR2 SASEGT. The CDR3 extends over 18 amino acids. The V end lost 2 bases, the J end lost 5 bases, and 24 bases lay between the germline ends. The DNA for the CDR3 is TGTGCCAGCAGTGAACTAAGGAGGGGGCGCCCAGGGTTTGAGACCCAGTACTTC. Translation: CASSELRRGRPGFETQYF.

The gene calls are TRBV27 and TRBJ2-2; D ambiguous. Trimming pared 4 bases from V and 0 bases from J, leaving 9 bases between. The germline V gene encodes CDR1 MNHEY and CDR2 SMNVEV (reference sequence). CDR3 length: 15 residues. CDR3 residues: CASSYNGPNTGELFF. CDR3 nucleotides: TGTGCCAGCAGTTATAACGGGCCGAACACCGGGGAGCTGTTTTTT.

This clonotype occurred once. The rearrangement links TRBV25-1 to TRBJ2-1; 8 bases agree with TRBD2. CDR3 length equals 16 residues. Losses at the gene ends were 6 bases for V and 3 bases for J; bases not matched to a gene: 10. Germline V gene data show CDR1 as MGHDK and CDR2 as SYGVNS. The CDR3 loop reads CASRGLAGHNYNEQFF. In DNA, the CDR3 is TGTGCCAGCAGGGGATTAGCGGGACACAACTACAATGAGCAGTTCTTC.

The gene calls are TRBV7-2 and TRBJ2-6; D is unclear. This CDR3 region has 14 residues. V dropped 5 bases and J dropped 2 bases, with 7 bases sitting between them. The germline gives CDR1 SGHTA, CDR2 FQGNSA. Here the CDR3 DNA reads TGTGCCAGCAGCCCACGGACTGGGGCCAACGTCCTGACTTTC. The encoded protein is CASSPRTGANVLTF.

The J gene is TRBJ2-4, the V gene TRBV12-5, with a possible D match to TRBD1 (5 bases). Judging by the DNA end, TRBJ2-7 fits better; the J call may be wrong. CDR1 is LGHNT, CDR2 FRNRAP, per germline. This CDR3 is 13 amino acids long. CDR3 amino acids: CASGQGGAAEQYF. The CDR3 DNA sequence: TGTGCTAGTGGCCAGGGTGGGGCGGCCGAGCAGTACTTC.

In its sample, this clonotype was seen once. V gene TRBV12-3 or TRBV12-4 combines with J gene TRBJ2-1; D might be TRBD2 (6 bases). The last part of the DNA fits TRBJ2-5 better; the J call may be wrong. This CDR3 is 16 amino acids long. CDR3 coding DNA: TGTGCCAGCACCGGTTGGCGGGACCCATCGTCGGAGACCCAGTACTTC. Amino acid sequence: CASTGWRDPSSETQYF.